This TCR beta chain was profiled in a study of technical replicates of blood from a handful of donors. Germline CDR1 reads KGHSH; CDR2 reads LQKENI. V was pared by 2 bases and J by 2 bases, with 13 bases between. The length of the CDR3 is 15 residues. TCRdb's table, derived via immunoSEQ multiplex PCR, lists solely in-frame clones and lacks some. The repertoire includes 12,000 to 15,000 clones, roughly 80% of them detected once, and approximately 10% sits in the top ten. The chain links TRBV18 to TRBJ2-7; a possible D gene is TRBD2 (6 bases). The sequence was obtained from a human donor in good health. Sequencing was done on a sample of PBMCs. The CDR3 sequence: CASSPVERAPYEQYF. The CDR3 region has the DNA TGTGCCAGCTCACCAGTCGAGCGGGCCCCCTACGAGCAGTACTTC.